This T cell receptor (beta chain) was retrieved from a study of T cells in Graves' hyperthyroidism and ophthalmopathy. From RNA transcripts, TCR beta CDR3 regions were amplified. Carried out on the TCR CDR3, a first-round RT-PCR used the HTBI primer set. In TCRdb, the multiplex PCR reads were re-called with MiXCR into one record per CDR3 protein. Of hundreds of thousands of distinct CDR3 sequences listed, over 35% are singletons. The sample consisted of blood. The TCR comes from a young man with Graves' hyperthyroidism.

The CDR3 here is CASSHSGTGGIYEQYF. The CDR3 coding sequence is TGTGCCAGCAGCCATTCAGGGACAGGGGGCATTTACGAGCAGTACTTC. The gene calls are TRBV9 and TRBJ2-7; 12 bases map to TRBD1. The CDR3 contains 16 residues. Unmatched junction bases numbered 9, after V lost 4 bases and J lost 4 bases. Germline V CDR1 and CDR2: SGDLS, YYNGEE.